This T cell receptor (beta chain) originates from a study of shared clonotypes between healthy human individuals. Naive CD8 cells were CD45RO-negative, positively selected for CCR7, excluding terminally differentiated effector memory CD45RA+ cells. Worth noting for this clone: At the DNA level, this CDR3 is encoded by other sequences in the same sample as well.

The CDR3 consists of 13 residues. The V end lost 4 bases, the J end lost 1 base, and 7 bases lay between the germline ends. From germline, CDR1 is MDHEN and CDR2 SYDVKM. Using immunoSEQ multiplex PCR, the repertoire was profiled, and TCRdb retains in-frame clones only, with some absent. The profile shows about 2,100,000 clones, approximately 94% of them singletons. Material for sequencing was naive CD8+ T cells from PBMCs. The chain joins TRBV28 to TRBJ1-1; D remains unclear. The TCR comes from a man aged 18 to 35 in good health. Some clones in this sample may be carry-over from other donors' samples. DNA of the CDR3: TGTGCCAGCAGTTGGACGGAGAACACTGAAGCTTTCTTT. Its protein is CASSWTENTEAFF.